The 29 T cell receptor beta chains listed next were all sequenced from one sample in a study of blood T cells in healthy people across ages. Together with a sample-barcoded 5' primer, a J-beta primer mix was included in a second PCR lasting about 6 to 12 cycles. TCRdb re-called the 5' RACE reads with MiXCR, one entry per CDR3 protein. The sample lists about a million distinct CDR3 sequences, 51% occurring once. Sequencing was done on a sample of blood. The origin of the receptors is a woman aged 60-75 years in good health.

The chain employs TRBV5-1 and TRBJ1-6, with 8 bases aligning to TRBD1. CDR1 is SGHRS and CDR2 is YFSETQ in the germline V gene. This CDR3 region has 17 residues. V shed 0 bases, J shed 10 bases, and the junction held 12 bases outside the gene matches. Here the CDR3 reads CASSLERSGTGSSPLHF. The CDR3 coding sequence is TGCGCCAGCAGCTTGGAGAGGTCCGGGACAGGTAGCTCACCCCTCCACTTT.

This sequence joins TRBV6-6 and TRBJ2-7, with D tentatively TRBD2 (5 bases). Germline V lookup: CDR1 MNHNY, CDR2 SVGAGI (reference sequence). CDR3 size: 11 residues. Trimming cost V 6 bases and J 5 bases, with 8 bases left between them. DNA of the CDR3: TGTGCCAGCAGCTGGGAGCACGAGCAGTACTTC. This gives the protein CASSWEHEQYF.

The chain recombines TRBV15 with TRBJ2-3; unclear D gene. V lost 0 bases to trimming and J lost 2 bases, with 6 bases between them. CDR3 length: 14 amino acids. Per the germline V gene, CDR1 is LNHNV and CDR2 is YYDKDF (reference sequence). CDR3 bases: TGTGCCACCAGCAGAGAGTGGAACACAGATACGCAGTATTTT. Protein product: CATSREWNTDTQYF. Full variable domain (rest looked up from reference TRBV15 and TRBJ2-3): DAMVIQNPRYQVTQFGKPVTLSCSQTLNHNVMYWYQQKSSQAPKLLFHYYDKDFNNEADTPDNFQSRRPNTSFCFLDIRSPGLGDTAMYLCATSREWNTDTQYFGPGTRLTVL.

Only a few counts were recorded for this clonotype. This rearrangement joins TRBV29-1 to TRBJ2-3, with D perhaps matching TRBD1 (5 bases). Germline V gene data show CDR1 as SQVTM and CDR2 as ANQGSEA. V was pared by 7 bases and J by 2 bases, with 10 bases between. The CDR3 runs to 12 residues. The CDR3 DNA follows: TGCAGCGCAGGGTCCTTCACAGATACGCAGTATTTT. It codes for CSAGSFTDTQYF.

This clonotype showed up just a few times. CDR3 sequence (DNA): TGTGCCAGCAGTCCGCGGACAGGGATAGCCAAAAACATTCAGTACTTC. It translates to CASSPRTGIAKNIQYF. The genes are TRBV6-1 and TRBJ2-4; 8 bases line up with TRBD1. The CDR3 has 16 residues. The junction had 6 bases not matched to a gene; V was cut back by 5 bases and J by 0 bases. Looked up from germline, CDR1 is MNHNS and CDR2 is SASEGT.

This sequence joins TRBV28 and TRBJ2-3; TRBD2 matches at 15 bases. The CDR3 is 16 amino acids. Germline V CDR1 and CDR2: MDHEN, SYDVKM. Losses at the gene ends were 5 bases for V and 7 bases for J; bases not matched to a gene: 7. Here the CDR3 DNA reads TGTGCCAGCAGTCCAGGACTAGCGGGAGGGCCAAATACGCAGTATTTT. Translation gives CASSPGLAGGPNTQYF.

V usage is TRBV7-9 and J usage is TRBJ1-2, with D possibly being TRBD1 (5 bases). Germline V gene sequence: CDR1 SEHNR, CDR2 FQNEAQ (reference sequence). V lost 5 bases to trimming and J lost 5 bases, with 15 bases between them. There are 14 residues in the CDR3. The CDR3 here is CASSVGGARYGYTF. The CDR3 nucleotides read TGTGCCAGCAGCGTCGGCGGGGCTAGATATGGCTACACCTTC.

The genes are TRBV7-6 and TRBJ2-1; perhaps TRBD2 as D (5 bases). The V end lost 3 bases, the J end lost 5 bases, and 14 bases lay between the germline ends. The length of the CDR3 is 15 residues. Germline V gene sequence: CDR1 SGHVS, CDR2 FNYEAQ. Here the CDR3 DNA reads TGTGCCAGCAGCTTTGTCTCCACGGGGAACAATGAGCAGTTCTTC. Its protein product is CASSFVSTGNNEQFF.

The table lists this clonotype with a few counts. The V call is TRBV11-2, the J call TRBJ2-1; 9 bases are a match to TRBD2. CDR1 and CDR2 (germline): SGHAT, FQNNGV. The CDR3 runs 17 residues. V gave up 5 bases and J gave up 15 bases; unmatched junction bases: 23. The CDR3 DNA is TGTGCCAGCAGCCCAACAGGGCGGGAGGGTCCACAACGGAATCCGTTCTTC. Residues: CASSPTGREGPQRNPFF.

This rearrangement joins TRBV9 to TRBJ2-7, with TRBD1 identical over 7 bases. The ends lost 5 bases at V and 5 bases at J; junction bases unmatched: 13. CDR1 SGDLS and CDR2 YYNGEE come from the germline V gene. The length of the CDR3 is 15 residues. The CDR3: CASSHSWTGTHEQYF. As DNA, the CDR3 is TGTGCCAGCAGTCACTCGTGGACAGGAACCCACGAGCAGTACTTC. The whole variable domain, filled in from reference TRBV9 and TRBJ2-7, reads DSGVTQTPKHLITATGQRVTLRCSPRSGDLSVYWYQQSLDQGLQFLIQYYNGEERAKGNILERFSAQQFPDLHSELNLSSLELGDSALYFCASSHSWTGTHEQYFGPGTRLTVT.

The genes are TRBV6-5 and TRBJ2-3; the D call may be TRBD1 or TRBD2 (5 bases each). V was pared by 8 bases and J by 2 bases, with 14 bases between. CDR1 is MNHEY and CDR2 is SVGAGI in the germline V gene. The CDR3 extends over 14 amino acids. The CDR3 loop is CASGRGGNTDTQYF. CDR3 nucleotides: TGTGCCAGCGGTCGGGGCGGCAACACAGATACGCAGTATTTT.

Ten or more counts support this clonotype. V gene TRBV4-1 combines with J gene TRBJ2-7, with 10 bases aligning to TRBD1. Germline assignment: CDR1 MGHRA and CDR2 YSYEKL. The CDR3 runs to 15 residues. Trimming cost V 3 bases and J 7 bases; bases outside gene matches: 9. The CDR3 loop is CASSHHGTGVEEQYF. CDR3 coding DNA: TGCGCCAGCAGCCACCACGGGACAGGGGTCGAGGAGCAGTACTTC.

Notes on this clonotype: At one boundary the junction diverges from the germline segment, which might be a read error. The chain has TRBV9 and TRBJ2-7, with D perhaps assigned TRBD1 or TRBD2 (5 bases each). The CDR3 consists of 14 residues. Germline CDR1 and CDR2: SGDLS and YYNGEE. The CDR3 is CASSNRTRGVEQNF. Here the CDR3 DNA reads TGTGCCAGCAGCAACCGGACACGGGGTGTTGAGCAGAACTTC.

J is TRBJ2-5 and V is TRBV20-1, with 10 bases identical to TRBD2. The CDR3 is 15 amino acids. With V trimmed by 3 bases and J by 1 base, 5 bases remained unmatched. From germline, CDR1 is DFQATT and CDR2 SNEGSKA (reference sequence). CDR3 in amino acids: CSASLAGGLQETQYF. CDR3 in DNA: TGCAGTGCTAGCTTAGCGGGAGGTCTCCAAGAGACCCAGTACTTC.

The rearrangement uses TRBV9 and TRBJ2-1; D might be TRBD2 (6 bases). Germline loops: CDR1 SGDLS, CDR2 YYNGEE. Between the trimmed V and J ends, which lost 0 bases and 2 bases, there was a span of 9 bases. CDR3 length: 15 amino acids. The CDR3 DNA reads TGTGCCAGCAGCGTAGAGGAGCGGGCCTACAATGAGCAGTTCTTC. It encodes CASSVEERAYNEQFF.

This chain joins TRBV12-3 or TRBV12-4 and TRBJ2-5, with a tentative D call TRBD2 (6 bases). CDR3 length equals 18 residues. Trimming took off 6 bases at V and 2 bases at J, with 25 bases between the two ends. This CDR3 is CASSAGEVGFGRQETQYF. The CDR3 DNA follows: TGTGCCAGCAGCGCTGGGGAGGTCGGATTTGGACGGCAAGAGACCCAGTACTTC.

V and J are TRBV6-2 or TRBV6-3 and TRBJ2-3; D is ambiguous. With 2 bases removed from V and 0 bases from J, the gap between germline ends came to 9 bases. This CDR3 comprises 15 residues. Germline V gene lookup returns CDR1 MNHEY and CDR2 SVGEGT. CDR3 in DNA: TGTGCCAGCAGTTACGACGGTTCTAGCACAGATACGCAGTATTTT. It is translated as CASSYDGSSTDTQYF.

This clonotype was seen only a few times. The chain combines TRBV5-1 with TRBJ2-1; D remains unclear. V shed 4 bases and J shed 5 bases, with 4 bases lying between them. The germline CDR1 and CDR2 sequences are SGHRS and YFSETQ. This CDR3 contains 11 residues. This CDR3 reads CASSIHNEQFF. The CDR3 nucleotides read TGCGCCAGCAGCATCCACAATGAGCAGTTCTTC.

This clonotype was counted a few times. This rearrangement joins TRBV6-1 to TRBJ2-1; 13 nucleotides agree with TRBD2. The CDR3 totals 17 residues. The V and J ends lost 7 bases and 4 bases, in that order; junction bases with no gene match: 10. The germline V gene has CDR1 MNHNS and CDR2 SASEGT. The CDR3 sequence: CASKTGTSGTFYNEQFF. Written as DNA, the CDR3 is TGTGCCAGCAAAACCGGGACTAGCGGGACATTTTACAATGAGCAGTTCTTC.

The chain joins TRBV20-1 to TRBJ2-1, with 7 bases lining up with TRBD2. The V and J ends lost 0 bases and 8 bases, in that order; junction bases with no gene match: 10. CDR3 size: 15 residues. The germline CDR1 and CDR2 sequences are DFQATT and SNEGSKA (reference sequence). The CDR3 DNA follows: TGCAGTGCTAGAGATATGGCGGGAGTCGTCGATGAGCAGTTCTTC. The encoded protein is CSARDMAGVVDEQFF.

The chain carries TRBV29-1 and TRBJ1-2, with D possibly TRBD1 on 6 matching bases. The CDR3 is made up of 13 amino acids. V was pared by 6 bases and J by 5 bases, with 16 bases between. Germline-derived CDR1 and CDR2 are SQVTM and ANQGSEA. This CDR3 is CSVGGQYMYGYTF. The CDR3 DNA follows: TGCAGCGTGGGAGGACAGTACATGTATGGCTACACCTTC.

This clonotype appeared a few times. The chain carries TRBV6-5 and TRBJ2-2, with D hard to call. Germline CDR1 and CDR2: MNHEY and SVGAGI. CDR3 size: 15 residues. V lost 5 bases to trimming and J lost 7 bases, with 17 bases between them. The CDR3 reads CASSNQGYSDGELFF. CDR3 coding DNA: TGTGCCAGCAGTAACCAAGGATACTCTGACGGGGAGCTGTTTTTT.

This chain links TRBV20-1 with TRBJ2-1; TRBD2 agrees at 10 bases. The CDR3 runs to 13 residues. V dropped 4 bases and J dropped 9; count of bases not matched to a gene: 6. The germline gives CDR1 DFQATT, CDR2 SNEGSKA (reference sequence). CDR3 sequence reads: CSATPSGSPEQFF. The CDR3 DNA sequence: TGCAGTGCTACCCCTAGCGGGAGTCCTGAGCAGTTCTTC.

A single count supports this clonotype. The CDR3 DNA sequence: TGTGCCAGCAGCTTTATTCAAGTAGGAATCTACGAGCAGTACTTC. Amino acid sequence: CASSFIQVGIYEQYF. This sequence joins TRBV7-6 and TRBJ2-7; D gene unclear. The CDR3 has 15 amino acids. The V gene's germline CDR1 is SGHVS and CDR2 FNYEAQ. Trimming removed 3 bases at V and 3 bases at J, with 15 bases between.

A few counts support this clonotype. The chain joins TRBV27 to TRBJ2-2; TRBD2 aligns across 9 bases. Trimming cost V 3 bases and J 6 bases; bases outside gene matches: 5. The CDR3 covers 15 residues. In germline, CDR1 is MNHEY, CDR2 SMNVEV (reference sequence). The CDR3 sequence is CASSFYLAGSGELFF. The CDR3 DNA follows: TGTGCCAGCAGTTTCTATCTAGCGGGATCCGGGGAGCTGTTTTTT.

The chain has TRBV10-3 and TRBJ2-7; tentative D call: TRBD2 (5 bases). Per germline, CDR1 ENHRY and CDR2 SYGVKD. This CDR3 has 12 residues. V was pared by 8 bases and J by 0 bases, with 8 bases between. The CDR3: CAIGRVSYEQYF. The CDR3 DNA reads TGTGCCATCGGGCGGGTCTCCTACGAGCAGTACTTC.

This clonotype appeared a few times. The chain joins TRBV20-1 to TRBJ2-1; TRBD1 matches 8 bases. V shed 6 bases and J 9 bases; nucleotides not matched to a gene: 7. This CDR3 spans 12 amino acids. Germline V gives CDR1 DFQATT, CDR2 SNEGSKA (reference sequence). The CDR3 coding sequence is TGCAGTGCCACTCCGCAGGGGGCTGAGCAGTTCTTC. It encodes CSATPQGAEQFF.

A note on this clonotype: A single base separates this from a much larger clone, so it may be a read error. The chain links TRBV28 to TRBJ2-7, with a weak D call TRBD1 (6 bases). The CDR3 is made up of 18 amino acids. The V end lost 6 bases, the J end lost 1 base, and 25 bases lay between the germline ends. CDR1 and CDR2 from the germline V gene are MDHEN and SYDVKM. The CDR3 loop reads CASSQTIPLDRPSYEQYF. CDR3 bases: TGTGCCAGCAGCCAAACCATCCCCCTGGACAGACCTTCCTACGAGCAGTACTTC.

This clonotype was seen a handful of times. V gene TRBV7-2 combines with J gene TRBJ2-7; D is perhaps TRBD1 (7 bases). CDR1 is SGHTA and CDR2 is FQGNSA in the germline V gene. The CDR3 contains 14 residues. Deletions cut 5 bases from V and 2 bases from J, with 13 bases between. The CDR3 is CASSTQGGTYEQYF. The DNA for the CDR3 is TGTGCCAGCAGCACCCAGGGGGGAACCTACGAGCAGTACTTC.